Each of the 2 T cell receptor beta chains below was sequenced from the same sample in a study of cytomegalovirus exposure and HLA in healthy donors. The PCR had 60 Vbeta and 13 Jbeta primers. Sequencing used immunoSEQ multiplex PCR; TCRdb keeps in-frame clones, though not all of them. The sample has 100,000 to 150,000 clones, about 80% seen once. What was sequenced was PBMCs. These receptors all come from a boy aged 2 to 10 in good health and CMV-seronegative.

V gene TRBV6-1 combines with J gene TRBJ1-4, with D perhaps matching TRBD1 (6 bases). This CDR3 has 16 residues. Trimming left V 1 base short and J 4 bases short, with 13 bases between. Per germline, CDR1 MNHNS and CDR2 SASEGT. Written as DNA, the CDR3 is TGTGCCAGCAGTGAAGGTGTCCGAGGGGGTAATGAAAAACTGTTTTTT. Translating gives CASSEGVRGGNEKLFF.

The V call is TRBV7-9, the J call TRBJ1-2; tentatively, D is TRBD1 (5 bases). The germline V and J ends were trimmed by 6 bases and 4 bases, with 12 bases remaining between them. CDR3 size: 13 residues. Germline V lookup: CDR1 SEHNR, CDR2 FQNEAQ (reference sequence). CDR3 DNA sequence: TGTGCCAGCAGTTTCGACAGCCTCTATGGCTACACCTTC. Protein sequence: CASSFDSLYGYTF.